The 25 T cell receptor beta chains given below trace back to one sample, sequenced in a study of cytomegalovirus exposure and HLA in healthy donors. Amplification used 60 Vbeta primers and 13 Jbeta primers. The protocol was immunoSEQ multiplex PCR, while the TCRdb copy is restricted to in-frame clones and leaves out a portion. Altogether 85,000 to 100,000 clones are present, approximately 81% being singletons, with the ten largest covering about 3.6%. Material: PBMCs. Source of these receptors: a male donor in good health and CMV-seropositive.

The chain recombines TRBV6-5 with TRBJ1-2; 8 bases fit TRBD1. V lost 6 bases, J lost 5 bases, and 11 bases stayed unmatched. Germline V gives CDR1 MNHEY, CDR2 SVGAGI. The length of the CDR3 is 15 residues. This CDR3 reads CASSRAGTGQYGYTF. The CDR3 nucleotides are TGTGCCAGCAGCCGCGCAGGGACAGGCCAATATGGCTACACCTTC.

This clone came up once. This chain links TRBV6-1 with TRBJ1-1; 10 bases match TRBD1. The V gene end was trimmed by 9 bases and the J gene end by 0 bases; junction bases not matched to a gene: 4. This CDR3 contains 14 residues. The germline gives CDR1 MNHNS, CDR2 SASEGT. The CDR3 coding sequence is TGTGCCAGTCGGGACAGGGGTTTGAACACTGAAGCTTTCTTT. Encoded protein: CASRDRGLNTEAFF.

The gene calls are TRBV6-5 and TRBJ1-5; 10 positions match TRBD1. The junction had 2 bases not matched to a gene; V was cut back by 5 bases and J by 4 bases. This CDR3 is 14 amino acids long. Germline V lookup: CDR1 MNHEY, CDR2 SVGAGI. The CDR3, as DNA: TGTGCCAGCAGTGGGGACAGGGGTAATCAGCCCCAGCATTTT. The encoded protein is CASSGDRGNQPQHF.

V and J are TRBV30 and TRBJ1-5, with 7 bases identical to TRBD1. The CDR3 length is 13 residues. Germline V lookup: CDR1 GTSNPN, CDR2 SVGIG (reference sequence). Trimming cost V 4 bases and J 2 bases; bases outside gene matches: 2. CDR3 residues: CAWNTGGNQPQHF. The CDR3 DNA sequence: TGTGCCTGGAATACAGGGGGCAATCAGCCCCAGCATTTT. Based on the CDR3 plus reference TRBV30 and TRBJ1-5, the full variable domain is SQTIHQWPATLVQPVGSPLSLECTVEGTSNPNLYWYRQAAGRGLQLLFYSVGIGQISSEVPQNLSASRPQDRQFILSSKKLLLSDSGFYLCAWNTGGNQPQHFGDGTRLSIL.

This sequence joins TRBV30 and TRBJ1-1; 7 nucleotides match TRBD1. The ends lost 8 bases at V and 8 bases at J; junction bases unmatched: 5. The germline V gene has CDR1 GTSNPN and CDR2 SVGIG (reference sequence). The CDR3 length is 10 residues. This CDR3 is CAGNRGEAFF. Here the CDR3 DNA reads TGTGCCGGGAACAGGGGAGAAGCTTTCTTT. Full variable domain (rest looked up from reference TRBV30 and TRBJ1-1): SQTIHQWPATLVQPVGSPLSLECTVEGTSNPNLYWYRQAAGRGLQLLFYSVGIGQISSEVPQNLSASRPQDRQFILSSKKLLLSDSGFYLCAGNRGEAFFGQGTRLTVV.

The rearrangement links TRBV25-1 to TRBJ1-4; D uncertain. V lost 0 bases and J 5 bases, leaving 10 bases between the germline ends. The CDR3 is 15 amino acids. Per germline, CDR1 MGHDK and CDR2 SYGVNS. The CDR3 sequence is CASSEYKGENEKLFF. The CDR3 DNA sequence: TGTGCCAGCAGTGAATATAAGGGAGAAAATGAAAAACTGTTTTTT.

CDR3 sequence (DNA): TGCGCCAGCAGCTTGGTACAGGGGTGGGACACTGAAGCTTTCTTT. Protein sequence: CASSLVQGWDTEAFF. V and J are TRBV5-1 and TRBJ1-1; TRBD1 aligns across 7 bases. There are 15 residues in the CDR3. The J segment lost 3 bases and the V segment lost 0 bases, leaving 5 bases of the junction unmatched. Germline loops: CDR1 SGHRS, CDR2 YFSETQ.

The table lists this clone with a few counts. The chain uses TRBV6-5 and TRBJ1-4, with 10 nucleotides matching TRBD1. J lost 7 bases, V lost 6 bases, and 8 bases had no gene match. The CDR3 consists of 15 residues. Germline CDR1 MNHEY, CDR2 SVGAGI. The CDR3 protein is CASRLTGTGAEKLFF. The CDR3 DNA sequence: TGTGCCAGCAGATTGACCGGGACAGGGGCTGAAAAACTGTTTTTT.

This chain joins TRBV5-1 and TRBJ2-1; TRBD2 matches at 8 bases. The CDR3 contains 15 residues. Germline loops: CDR1 SGHRS, CDR2 YFSETQ. Trimming cost V 0 bases and J 5 bases; bases outside gene matches: 4. The CDR3 region has the DNA TGCGCCAGCAGCTTGGAGAGCGGGGGCCACAATGAGCAGTTCTTC. Its translation: CASSLESGGHNEQFF.

The chain uses TRBV6-5 and TRBJ1-1, with TRBD1 matching 8 bases. After removal of 6 bases from V and 4 bases from J, the junction contained 1 base not matched to a gene. CDR1 and CDR2 (germline): MNHEY, SVGAGI. The CDR3 sequence is 12 residues long. CDR3 nucleotides: TGTGCCAGCAGCACAGGGGGCACTGAAGCTTTCTTT. Protein: CASSTGGTEAFF.

The chain couples TRBV7-3 to TRBJ2-1; 11 bases fit TRBD2. Trimming removed 4 bases from V and 3 bases from J; junction bases left unmatched: 5. Germline lookup yields CDR1 SGHTA and CDR2 FQGTGA. CDR3 length equals 16 residues. CDR3 in DNA: TGTGCCAGCAGCTCCTCTAGCGGGGGGAACTACAATGAGCAGTTCTTC. It is translated as CASSSSSGGNYNEQFF.

V usage is TRBV5-4 and J usage is TRBJ2-2; D not resolved. There are 12 residues in the CDR3. The V gene lost 4 bases and the J gene lost 6 bases, with 7 bases spanning the gap. Germline values: CDR1 SGHNT, CDR2 YYREEE (reference sequence). The CDR3 is CASSPEAGELFF. CDR3 nucleotide sequence: TGTGCCAGCAGCCCAGAGGCCGGGGAGCTGTTTTTT.

This clone occurred a few times. The V gene is TRBV18, the J gene TRBJ1-4, with 9 bases lining up with TRBD1. Per germline, CDR1 KGHSH and CDR2 LQKENI. The CDR3 runs 14 residues. J was trimmed by 7 bases and V by 3 bases; bases with no gene match: 3. Here the CDR3 reads CASSPGQGFEKLFF. CDR3 in DNA: TGTGCCAGCTCACCGGGACAGGGCTTTGAAAAACTGTTTTTT.

This chain joins TRBV9 and TRBJ1-2; a possible D gene is TRBD1 (6 bases). Between the trimmed V and J ends, which lost 0 bases and 0 bases, there was a span of 12 bases. The CDR3 has 16 residues. CDR1 and CDR2 (germline): SGDLS, YYNGEE. Written as DNA, the CDR3 is TGTGCCAGCAGCGTAGAGCGCCAGGGGTCTAACTATGGCTACACCTTC. Translation: CASSVERQGSNYGYTF. Filled out from reference TRBV9 and TRBJ1-2, the complete variable domain reads DSGVTQTPKHLITATGQRVTLRCSPRSGDLSVYWYQQSLDQGLQFLIQYYNGEERAKGNILERFSAQQFPDLHSELNLSSLELGDSALYFCASSVERQGSNYGYTFGSGTRLTVV.

The chain has TRBV6-5 and TRBJ2-2; D is possibly TRBD1 (5 bases). Trimming left V 2 bases short and J 4 bases short, with 5 bases between. CDR3 length: 13 amino acids. Germline CDR1 reads MNHEY; CDR2 reads SVGAGI. The CDR3 spells CASSYGATGELFF. The CDR3 DNA follows: TGTGCCAGCAGTTACGGGGCCACCGGGGAGCTGTTTTTT.

This rearrangement joins TRBV4-3 to TRBJ2-7, with D maybe TRBD1 (5 bases). Germline CDR1 LGHNA, CDR2 YSLEER. The CDR3 extends over 13 amino acids. The V end was cut by 4 bases, the J end by 2 bases, with 9 bases between. CDR3 coding DNA: TGCGCCAGCAGCCTCGACAGCCCCTACGAGCAGTACTTC. This gives the protein CASSLDSPYEQYF.

The V call is TRBV4-1, the J call TRBJ1-2; D unclear. V dropped 0 bases and J dropped 3 bases, with 8 bases sitting between them. CDR1 MGHRA and CDR2 YSYEKL come from the germline V gene. CDR3 size: 14 residues. The DNA of the CDR3 is TGCGCCAGCAGCCAAGACCACAGATACTATGGCTACACCTTC. This codes for CASSQDHRYYGYTF.

This sequence joins TRBV30 and TRBJ1-1, with TRBD1 matching over 9 bases. Germline CDR1 GTSNPN, CDR2 SVGIG (reference sequence). With 0 bases clipped from V and 7 bases from J, the junction kept 3 bases outside the gene matches. The CDR3 covers 13 residues. The CDR3 reads CAWSVLGQGEAFF. The CDR3 nucleotides are TGTGCCTGGAGTGTACTGGGACAGGGTGAAGCTTTCTTT.

The V gene is TRBV5-1, the J gene TRBJ2-7; D call uncertain. The CDR3 has 13 amino acids. Germline-derived CDR1 and CDR2 are SGHRS and YFSETQ. V was pared by 0 bases and J by 3 bases, with 7 bases between. The CDR3 region has the DNA TGCGCCAGCAGCTTGGAGTCCTACTACGAGCAGTACTTC. Its translation: CASSLESYYEQYF.

In DNA, the CDR3 is TGTGCCAGCAGCCAGGTGGGGGCTTGGTCCTACGAGCAGTACTTC. Protein: CASSQVGAWSYEQYF. The chain recombines TRBV6-5 with TRBJ2-7; D is perhaps TRBD1 (6 bases). The CDR3 runs 15 residues. Germline V lookup: CDR1 MNHEY, CDR2 SVGAGI. Trimming cost V 6 bases and J 1 base, with 16 bases left between them.

The chain carries TRBV27 and TRBJ2-7, with TRBD1 matching over 10 bases. Germline V gives CDR1 MNHEY, CDR2 SMNVEV (reference sequence). This CDR3 is 15 amino acids long. The V gene end was trimmed by 3 bases and the J gene end by 4 bases; junction bases not matched to a gene: 6. The CDR3 DNA sequence: TGTGCCAGCAGTTTTCACCGGGACAGGGGTTACGAGCAGTACTTC. It specifies CASSFHRDRGYEQYF.

In its sample, this clone was seen once. This chain uses TRBV6-5 with TRBJ2-3; no firm D call. This CDR3 contains 16 residues. Trimming removed 0 bases from V and 0 bases from J, with 10 bases in between. Germline loops: CDR1 MNHEY, CDR2 SVGAGI. The CDR3 reads CASSYSQAGSTDTQYF. Written as DNA, the CDR3 is TGTGCCAGCAGTTACTCCCAAGCAGGTAGCACAGATACGCAGTATTTT.

This clone was observed a single time. CDR3 protein: CAWSEQQNSPLHF. The CDR3 region has the DNA TGTGCCTGGAGTGAACAGCAGAATTCACCCCTCCACTTT. The V and J genes are TRBV30 and TRBJ1-6; no reliable D call. Trimming pared 1 base from V and 7 bases from J, leaving 8 bases between. In germline, CDR1 is GTSNPN, CDR2 SVGIG (reference sequence). This CDR3 is built from 13 residues.

The J gene is TRBJ1-1, the V gene TRBV4-1; 7 bases agree with TRBD1. The CDR3 spans 16 residues. Germline CDR1 is MGHRA and CDR2 is YSYEKL. Trimming took 5 bases from V and 1 from J; bases not matched to a gene: 10. The CDR3 loop reads CASSESEGAKNTEAFF. The CDR3 region has the DNA TGCGCCAGCAGCGAATCGGAGGGGGCAAAGAACACTGAAGCTTTCTTT.

The rearrangement uses TRBV25-1 and TRBJ1-1; no clear D. Germline CDR1 reads MGHDK; CDR2 reads SYGVNS. V was clipped by 4 bases and J by 1 base, with 7 bases between them. The CDR3 consists of 13 residues. CDR3 region: CASSVHQNTEAFF. The CDR3 bases are TGTGCCAGCAGTGTCCATCAGAACACTGAAGCTTTCTTT.